These T cell receptor beta chains were read from a single sample in a study of T cells in Graves' hyperthyroidism and ophthalmopathy. MiXCR, applied by TCRdb to the multiplex PCR reads, yields one record per CDR3 protein. The sample lists roughly 500,000 distinct CDR3 sequences, 15% to 20% seen once, with about 29% in the top ten. What was sequenced was blood. The receptors shown here come from a woman aged 30 to 39 with Graves' ophthalmopathy. Each CDR3 is given with its conserved first and last residue. Fields, in order: CDR3 length, V gene, D gene, J gene, clone size, CDR3 protein, CDR3 DNA. A D gene is named only where the DNA matches it firmly. Expanded clones are given a class, and other clones once, few, many or no size at all.

cdr3_length: 14
v_call: TRBV25-1
d_call: NA
j_call: TRBJ2-2
clone_size: many
cdr3_aa: CASSWEGGTGELFF
cdr3_nt: TGTGCCAGCAGTTGGGAGGGGGGCACCGGGGAGCTGTTTTTT

cdr3_length: 13
v_call: TRBV10-1
d_call: NA
j_call: TRBJ2-3
clone_size: NA
cdr3_aa: CASNPRRQDTQYF
cdr3_nt: TGCGCCAGCAACCCTAGACGACAAGATACGCAGTATTTT

cdr3_length: 11
v_call: TRBV29-1
d_call: NA
j_call: TRBJ1-1
clone_size: NA
cdr3_aa: CSVPLGPVAFF
cdr3_nt: TGCAGCGTTCCCCTCGGGCCTGTAGCTTTCTTT

cdr3_length: 14
v_call: TRBV12-3/TRBV12-4
d_call: NA
j_call: TRBJ2-5
clone_size: many
cdr3_aa: CASSLIAEQETQYF
cdr3_nt: TGTGCCAGCAGTTTAATCGCAGAACAAGAGACCCAGTACTTC

cdr3_length: 14
v_call: TRBV11-2
d_call: NA
j_call: TRBJ1-1
clone_size: many
cdr3_aa: CASSGRILGTEAFF
cdr3_nt: TGTGCCAGCAGCGGTAGGATTTTGGGCACTGAAGCTTTCTTT

cdr3_length: 19
v_call: TRBV28
d_call: TRBD2
j_call: TRBJ2-2
clone_size: NA
cdr3_aa: CASSKNGLAGGPDTGELFF
cdr3_nt: TGTGCCAGCAGTAAAAATGGACTAGCGGGAGGGCCTGACACCGGGGAGCTGTTTTTT

cdr3_length: 16
v_call: TRBV7-9
d_call: NA
j_call: TRBJ2-2
clone_size: few
cdr3_aa: CASSLESSGTTGELFF
cdr3_nt: TGTGCCAGCAGCTTAGAGTCCAGCGGAACCACCGGGGAGCTGTTTTTT

cdr3_length: 16
v_call: TRBV28
d_call: TRBD1
j_call: TRBJ1-2
clone_size: NA
cdr3_aa: CASSPNRGSYNYGYTF
cdr3_nt: TGTGCCAGCAGTCCGAACAGGGGATCTTATAACTATGGCTACACCTTC

cdr3_length: 15
v_call: TRBV6-1
d_call: TRBD1
j_call: TRBJ2-7
clone_size: few
cdr3_aa: CASTRTQGVSYEQYF
cdr3_nt: TGTGCCAGCACCCGGACACAGGGGGTATCCTACGAGCAGTACTTC

cdr3_length: 15
v_call: TRBV13
d_call: NA
j_call: TRBJ2-3
clone_size: NA
cdr3_aa: CASSLDYQGTDTQYF
cdr3_nt: TGTGCCAGCAGCTTGGACTACCAGGGCACAGATACGCAGTATTTT

cdr3_length: 14
v_call: TRBV5-1
d_call: NA
j_call: TRBJ1-2
clone_size: many
cdr3_aa: CASSLVQGNYGYTF
cdr3_nt: TGCGCCAGCAGCTTGGTTCAGGGGAACTATGGCTACACCTTC

cdr3_length: 13
v_call: TRBV19
d_call: NA
j_call: TRBJ1-3
clone_size: NA
cdr3_aa: CASGIFSGNTIYF
cdr3_nt: TGTGCCAGTGGGATCTTCTCTGGAAACACCATATATTTT

cdr3_length: 13
v_call: TRBV13
d_call: NA
j_call: TRBJ2-3
clone_size: many
cdr3_aa: CASSLGGLNTQYF
cdr3_nt: TGTGCCAGCAGCTTAGGAGGGCTTAATACGCAGTATTTT

cdr3_length: 13
v_call: TRBV28
d_call: NA
j_call: TRBJ2-3
clone_size: NA
cdr3_aa: CASSLSSPITQYF
cdr3_nt: TGTGCCAGCAGTTTATCGTCCCCAATTACGCAGTATTTT

cdr3_length: 13
v_call: TRBV20-1
d_call: NA
j_call: TRBJ1-3
clone_size: few
cdr3_aa: CSASGVSGNTIYF
cdr3_nt: TGCAGTGCTAGTGGGGTTTCTGGAAACACCATATATTTT

cdr3_length: 15
v_call: TRBV3-1
d_call: TRBD1
j_call: TRBJ2-7
clone_size: many
cdr3_aa: CASSQDSDRNYEQYF
cdr3_nt: TGTGCCAGCAGCCAAGATTCGGACAGGAACTACGAGCAGTACTTC

cdr3_length: 16
v_call: TRBV27
d_call: TRBD2
j_call: TRBJ2-7
clone_size: few
cdr3_aa: CASRFSLAGGRHEQYF
cdr3_nt: TGTGCCAGCAGATTTTCGCTAGCGGGAGGGCGCCACGAGCAGTACTTC

cdr3_length: 12
v_call: TRBV30
d_call: NA
j_call: TRBJ1-2
clone_size: NA
cdr3_aa: CAWSSLDYGYTF
cdr3_nt: TGTGCCTGGAGTTCGCTTGATTATGGCTACACCTTC

cdr3_length: 14
v_call: TRBV7-6
d_call: NA
j_call: TRBJ1-1
clone_size: NA
cdr3_aa: CASSPVGLNTEAFF
cdr3_nt: TGTGCCAGCAGTCCAGTGGGCTTGAACACTGAAGCTTTCTTT

cdr3_length: 15
v_call: TRBV5-4
d_call: NA
j_call: TRBJ2-1
clone_size: few
cdr3_aa: CASSLFSLGDNEQFF
cdr3_nt: TGTGCCAGCAGCTTGTTTAGTCTGGGGGACAATGAGCAGTTCTTC

cdr3_length: 15
v_call: TRBV28
d_call: NA
j_call: TRBJ2-3
clone_size: few
cdr3_aa: CASSLPSFTTDTQYF
cdr3_nt: TGTGCCAGCAGTTTGCCCTCGTTTACCACAGATACGCAGTATTTT

cdr3_length: 15
v_call: TRBV7-2
d_call: NA
j_call: TRBJ2-1
clone_size: many
cdr3_aa: CASSASFGAANEQFF
cdr3_nt: NA

cdr3_length: 14
v_call: TRBV2
d_call: TRBD2
j_call: TRBJ2-1
clone_size: many
cdr3_aa: CASSVSRGEDEQFF
cdr3_nt: TGTGCCAGCAGTGTCAGTCGGGGGGAGGATGAGCAGTTCTTC

cdr3_length: 14
v_call: TRBV5-1
d_call: NA
j_call: TRBJ1-1
clone_size: few
cdr3_aa: CASSSLGGATEAFF
cdr3_nt: TGCGCCAGCAGTTCCTTGGGGGGCGCCACTGAAGCTTTCTTT

cdr3_length: 14
v_call: TRBV11-3
d_call: NA
j_call: TRBJ2-7
clone_size: many
cdr3_aa: CASSLEPGVYEQYF
cdr3_nt: TGTGCCAGCAGCTTAGAGCCGGGAGTCTACGAGCAGTACTTC

cdr3_length: 15
v_call: TRBV20-1
d_call: NA
j_call: TRBJ1-1
clone_size: few
cdr3_aa: CSARDLAGANTEAFF
cdr3_nt: TGCAGTGCTAGAGATCTGGCAGGGGCGAACACTGAAGCTTTCTTT

cdr3_length: 11
v_call: TRBV9
d_call: NA
j_call: TRBJ2-5
clone_size: NA
cdr3_aa: CASSDRFTQYF
cdr3_nt: TGTGCCAGCAGTGATAGATTTACCCAGTACTTC

cdr3_length: 16
v_call: TRBV24-1
d_call: NA
j_call: TRBJ2-1
clone_size: NA
cdr3_aa: CATSDLVPPGPHEQLF
cdr3_nt: TGTGCCACCAGTGATTTGGTCCCCCCGGGACCCCATGAGCAGTTGTTC

cdr3_length: 12
v_call: TRBV25-1
d_call: NA
j_call: TRBJ1-2
clone_size: few
cdr3_aa: CASSESRQGYTF
cdr3_nt: TGTGCCAGCAGTGAATCCAGACAAGGCTACACCTTC

cdr3_length: 18
v_call: TRBV12-3/TRBV12-4
d_call: NA
j_call: TRBJ1-2
clone_size: few
cdr3_aa: CASSLEVGGTPANYGYTF
cdr3_nt: TGTGCCAGCAGTTTAGAGGTTGGGGGGACACCTGCTAACTATGGCTACACCTTC

cdr3_length: 13
v_call: TRBV12-3/TRBV12-4
d_call: NA
j_call: TRBJ2-7
clone_size: many
cdr3_aa: CASSLFLDYEQYF
cdr3_nt: TGTGCCAGCAGTTTATTCCTTGACTACGAGCAGTACTTC

cdr3_length: 14
v_call: TRBV27
d_call: NA
j_call: TRBJ1-3
clone_size: NA
cdr3_aa: CASSTSVSGNTIYF
cdr3_nt: TGTGCCAGCAGCACTAGTGTCTCTGGAAACACCATATATTTT

cdr3_length: 15
v_call: TRBV3-1
d_call: NA
j_call: TRBJ2-3
clone_size: many
cdr3_aa: CASSHSGAGLNTQYF
cdr3_nt: TGTGCCAGCAGCCACTCTGGGGCAGGATTAAATACGCAGTATTTT

cdr3_length: 15
v_call: TRBV27
d_call: NA
j_call: TRBJ1-5
clone_size: many
cdr3_aa: CASSLSWGGNQPQHF
cdr3_nt: TGTGCCAGCAGTTTATCGTGGGGGGGCAATCAGCCCCAGCATTTT

cdr3_length: 14
v_call: TRBV11-2
d_call: TRBD2
j_call: TRBJ2-4
clone_size: many
cdr3_aa: CASSRGGSKNIQYF
cdr3_nt: TGTGCCAGCAGCCGGGGGGGATCCAAAAACATTCAGTACTTC

cdr3_length: 14
v_call: TRBV11-1
d_call: NA
j_call: TRBJ2-5
clone_size: few
cdr3_aa: CASTIGYSQETQYF
cdr3_nt: TGTGCCAGCACCATAGGTTACAGCCAAGAGACCCAGTACTTC

cdr3_length: 14
v_call: TRBV7-2
d_call: NA
j_call: TRBJ2-2
clone_size: many
cdr3_aa: CASSLELVAGELFF
cdr3_nt: TGTGCCAGCAGCTTAGAATTGGTGGCAGGGGAGCTGTTTTTT

cdr3_length: 17
v_call: TRBV11-1
d_call: TRBD2
j_call: TRBJ2-7
clone_size: NA
cdr3_aa: CASSFGLAGGLDYEQYF
cdr3_nt: TGTGCCAGCAGCTTCGGTCTAGCGGGAGGGCTCGACTACGAGCAGTACTTC

cdr3_length: 17
v_call: TRBV4-1
d_call: TRBD1
j_call: TRBJ2-6
clone_size: few
cdr3_aa: CASSQVRGLSGANVLTF
cdr3_nt: TGCGCCAGCAGCCAAGTCAGGGGGCTCTCTGGGGCCAACGTCCTGACTTTC

cdr3_length: 12
v_call: TRBV2
d_call: NA
j_call: TRBJ1-3
clone_size: few
cdr3_aa: CASSAWRDTIYF
cdr3_nt: TGTGCCAGCAGTGCTTGGAGAGACACCATATATTTT